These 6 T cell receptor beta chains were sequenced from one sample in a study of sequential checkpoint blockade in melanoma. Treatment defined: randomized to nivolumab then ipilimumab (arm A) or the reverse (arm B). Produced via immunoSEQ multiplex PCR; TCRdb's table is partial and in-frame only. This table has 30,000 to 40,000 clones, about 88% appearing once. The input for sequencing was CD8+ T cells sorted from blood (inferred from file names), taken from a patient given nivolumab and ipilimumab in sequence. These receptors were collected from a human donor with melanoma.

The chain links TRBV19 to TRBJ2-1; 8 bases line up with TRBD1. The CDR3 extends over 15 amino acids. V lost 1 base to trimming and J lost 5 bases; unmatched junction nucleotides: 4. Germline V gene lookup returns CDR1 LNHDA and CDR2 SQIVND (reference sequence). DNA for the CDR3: TGTGCCAGTAGTATAGGGCAGGGGGCGAACAATGAGCAGTTCTTC. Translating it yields CASSIGQGANNEQFF.

The DNA of the CDR3 is TGTGCCAGCAGTCGGAGTTCTTACACTGAAGCTTTCTTT. Translating gives CASSRSSYTEAFF. This sequence joins TRBV27 and TRBJ1-1, with unresolved D. The germline gives CDR1 MNHEY, CDR2 SMNVEV (reference sequence). Trimming took 5 bases from V and 3 from J, leaving 10 bases between them. CDR3 length equals 13 residues.

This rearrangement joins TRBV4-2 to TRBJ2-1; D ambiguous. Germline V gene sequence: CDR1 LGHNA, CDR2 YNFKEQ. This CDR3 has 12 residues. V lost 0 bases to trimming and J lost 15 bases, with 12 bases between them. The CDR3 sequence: CASSQDLESRFF. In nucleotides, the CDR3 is TGTGCCAGCAGCCAAGATCTCGAGTCTCGGTTCTTC.

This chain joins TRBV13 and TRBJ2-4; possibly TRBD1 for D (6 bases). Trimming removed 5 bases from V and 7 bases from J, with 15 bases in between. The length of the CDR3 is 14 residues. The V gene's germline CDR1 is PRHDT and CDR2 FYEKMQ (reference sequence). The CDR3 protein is CASSGRGVRNIQYF. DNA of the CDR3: TGTGCCAGCAGCGGCAGGGGAGTGAGGAACATTCAGTACTTC.

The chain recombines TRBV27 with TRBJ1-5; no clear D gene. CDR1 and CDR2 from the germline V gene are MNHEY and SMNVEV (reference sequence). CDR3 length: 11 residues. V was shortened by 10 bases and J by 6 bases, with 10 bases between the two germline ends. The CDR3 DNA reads TGTGCCAAGATCGCAGGTCAGCCCCAGCATTTT. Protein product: CAKIAGQPQHF.

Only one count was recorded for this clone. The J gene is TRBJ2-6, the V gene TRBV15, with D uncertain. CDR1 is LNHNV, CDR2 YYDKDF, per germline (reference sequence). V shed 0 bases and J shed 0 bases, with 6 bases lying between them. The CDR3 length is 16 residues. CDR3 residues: CATSRETGSGANVLTF. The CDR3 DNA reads TGTGCCACCAGCAGAGAGACTGGCTCTGGGGCCAACGTCCTGACTTTC.